The clone carrying this T cell receptor (beta chain) was seen a handful of times. Its antigen is still unknown. The source of the sample is a study of T cell repertoires in cytomegalovirus infection. Each CDR3 protein gets one entry after TCRdb re-called the reads with MiXCR. The sample contains hundreds of thousands of distinct CDR3 sequences, 30% to 40% of which appear only once. Trimming took off 4 bases at V and 7 bases at J, with 8 bases between the two ends. This CDR3 contains 12 residues. Germline assignment: CDR1 MNHEY and CDR2 SVGEGT. V usage is TRBV6-2 or TRBV6-3 and J usage is TRBJ1-5; D unresolved. The origin of this receptor is a human donor in good health (CMV status not recorded). Some clones in this sample may be carry-over from other donors' samples. This specimen was cultured PBMCs, taken from culture after CMV antigen stimulation. Written as DNA, the CDR3 is TGTGCCAGCAGTTTCTCATGGCAGCCCCAGCATTTT. As protein: CASSFSWQPQHF.